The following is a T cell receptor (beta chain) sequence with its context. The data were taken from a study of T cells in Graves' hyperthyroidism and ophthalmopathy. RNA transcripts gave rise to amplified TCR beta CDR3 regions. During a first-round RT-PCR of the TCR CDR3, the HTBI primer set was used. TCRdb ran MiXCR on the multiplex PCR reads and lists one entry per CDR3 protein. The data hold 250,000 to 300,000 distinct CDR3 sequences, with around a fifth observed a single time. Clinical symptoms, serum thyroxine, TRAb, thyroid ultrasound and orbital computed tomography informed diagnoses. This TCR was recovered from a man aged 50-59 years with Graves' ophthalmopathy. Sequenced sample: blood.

In DNA, the CDR3 is TGTGCCAGCAGCTATTCTAGCGGGGCCTACGAGCAGTACTTC. Translating it yields CASSYSSGAYEQYF. The chain couples TRBV7-8 to TRBJ2-7; 9 nucleotides line up with TRBD2. The CDR3 sequence is 14 residues long. Unmatched junction bases numbered 3, after V lost 4 bases and J lost 2 bases. Germline V gene sequence: CDR1 SGHVS, CDR2 FQNEAQ.